Below are 13 T cell receptor beta chains sequenced from a single sample in a study of shared clonotypes between healthy human individuals (dated by TCRdb to between 2020 and 2021). The library was made by the immunoSEQ multiplex PCR assay. TCRdb took over this immuneACCESS table, retaining in-frame rearrangements with V and J assigned. Such tables are incomplete; in checked studies, under half of the missing clones stem from an unresolved V gene, and the remainder is unexplained. This sample comprises over 850,000 clones, approximately 80% of them detected only once. The leading ten clones occupy more than 0.55% of the sample. The sample was memory CD4+ T cells from PBMCs. The sample's cell subset or site, from its label and the paper: CD45RA-negative fraction. Every receptor here comes from a man aged 18 to 29 in good health. Some clones in this sample may be carry-over from other donors' samples.

In this sample, this clone turned up a few times. This chain connects TRBV2 to TRBJ1-5; 8 bases match TRBD1. The CDR3 has 14 amino acids. The junction had 4 bases not matched to a gene; V was cut back by 4 bases and J by 5 bases. Germline CDR1 is SNHLY and CDR2 is FYNNEI. The CDR3 coding sequence is TGTGCCAGCAGTGTTGAGGGACAGGATCAGCCCCAGCATTTT. It encodes CASSVEGQDQPQHF.

The J gene is TRBJ1-2, the V gene TRBV19, with TRBD1 as a possible D gene (6 bases). Trimming stripped 7 bases from V and 6 bases from J, with 15 bases between. The CDR3 runs to 13 residues. CDR1 is LNHDA, CDR2 SQIVND, per germline (reference sequence). The CDR3 spells CASTEQGNHGYTF. The CDR3 DNA sequence: TGTGCCAGTACCGAACAGGGTAATCATGGCTACACCTTC.

The genes are TRBV11-2 and TRBJ1-2; possibly TRBD1 for D (6 bases). Germline V gene data show CDR1 as SGHAT and CDR2 as FQNNGV. The V and J ends lost 5 bases and 8 bases respectively, with 21 bases between them. The CDR3 extends over 15 amino acids. The CDR3 DNA reads as TGTGCCAGCAGCCCCCGTGGGATCGGGGGCACGGGCTACACCTTC. It codes for CASSPRGIGGTGYTF.

This clone occurred once. The CDR3 reads CASSRGLEGFF. The DNA of the CDR3 is TGTGCCAGCAGCCGGGGACTAGAGGGGTTCTTC. This sequence joins TRBV5-8 and TRBJ2-1, with 8 nucleotides matching TRBD2. V shed 4 bases and J 15 bases; nucleotides not matched to a gene: 6. Germline loops: CDR1 SGHTS, CDR2 YDEGEE. The CDR3 contains 11 residues.

The chain has TRBV7-9 and TRBJ2-1; 10 nucleotides match TRBD2. Germline lookup yields CDR1 SEHNR and CDR2 FQNEAQ (reference sequence). J was trimmed by 7 bases and V by 5 bases; bases with no gene match: 11. The CDR3 is 16 amino acids. DNA for the CDR3: TGTGCCAGCAGCGACGCCTTAGCGGGAGGACAAAATGAGCAGTTCTTC. Protein sequence: CASSDALAGGQNEQFF.

This clone was observed once. The chain is built from TRBV30 and TRBJ1-5, with 9 bases matching TRBD1. V gave up 0 bases and J gave up 6 bases; unmatched junction bases: 6. Germline loops: CDR1 GTSNPN, CDR2 SVGIG (reference sequence). The CDR3 spans 15 residues. CDR3 DNA: TGTGCCTGGAGTGTAAGGGACAGGGAAGGTCAGCCCCAGCATTTT. It translates to CAWSVRDREGQPQHF.

The chain employs TRBV30 and TRBJ1-5; 10 nucleotides align to TRBD1. The CDR3 covers 13 residues. Germline V gene data show CDR1 as GTSNPN and CDR2 as SVGIG (reference sequence). V dropped 3 bases and J dropped 7; count of bases not matched to a gene: 3. The CDR3 DNA reads TGTGCCTGGAGCGGACAGGGGGTCCAGCCCCAGCATTTT. Its translation is CAWSGQGVQPQHF.

The chain links TRBV2 to TRBJ2-4; possible D gene TRBD2, 5 bases. This CDR3 has 14 amino acids. Between the trimmed V and J ends, which lost 8 bases and 0 bases, there was a span of 11 bases. Per germline, CDR1 SNHLY and CDR2 FYNNEI. The CDR3 here is CASLYSVAKNIQYF. The CDR3 DNA sequence: TGTGCCAGCTTATATAGCGTAGCCAAAAACATTCAGTACTTC.

The chain carries TRBV5-1 and TRBJ2-7; no clear D. The ends were cut back, 5 bases at V and 3 bases at J, with 12 bases in the middle. Germline CDR1 reads SGHRS; CDR2 reads YFSETQ. CDR3 size: 13 residues. The DNA of the CDR3 is TGCGCCAGCAGGTTGACAATTGTCTACGAGCAGTACTTC. The encoded protein is CASRLTIVYEQYF. Together with reference TRBV5-1 and TRBJ2-7, the CDR3 gives the full variable domain: KAGVTQTPRYLIKTRGQQVTLSCSPISGHRSVSWYQQTPGQGLQFLFEYFSETQRNKGNFPGRFSGRQFSNSRSEMNVSTLELGDSALYLCASRLTIVYEQYFGPGTRLTVT.

This chain links TRBV5-4 with TRBJ2-1; 11 nucleotides line up with TRBD2. The CDR3 is 17 amino acids. The V segment lost 1 base and the J segment 7 bases; nucleotides outside the gene matches: 10. CDR1 SGHNT and CDR2 YYREEE come from the germline V gene (reference sequence). CDR3 protein: CASSLSYRGTSGNEQFF. Here the CDR3 DNA reads TGTGCCAGCAGCTTGTCTTATCGTGGGACTAGCGGAAATGAGCAGTTCTTC.

The chain combines TRBV9 with TRBJ2-2, with D perhaps matching TRBD1 or TRBD2 (5 bases each). V was pared by 3 bases and J by 3 bases, with 12 bases between. Germline V lookup: CDR1 SGDLS, CDR2 YYNGEE. The CDR3 contains 15 residues. The CDR3 spells CASSATPGHTGELFF. CDR3 bases: TGTGCCAGCAGCGCGACACCGGGACACACCGGGGAGCTGTTTTTT. Full variable domain (rest looked up from reference TRBV9 and TRBJ2-2): DSGVTQTPKHLITATGQRVTLRCSPRSGDLSVYWYQQSLDQGLQFLIQYYNGEERAKGNILERFSAQQFPDLHSELNLSSLELGDSALYFCASSATPGHTGELFFGEGSRLTVL.

This clone has just one count. This chain connects TRBV7-2 to TRBJ1-2; 7 bases line up with TRBD1. The CDR3 consists of 14 residues. Trimming cost V 2 bases and J 4 bases; bases outside gene matches: 4. Per germline, CDR1 SGHTA and CDR2 FQGNSA. CDR3 sequence reads: CASSLRGRFYGYTF. CDR3 bases: TGTGCCAGCAGCTTAAGGGGGCGATTCTATGGCTACACCTTC.

This CDR3 is CASSPQASGTQETQYF. For the CDR3, the DNA is TGTGCCAGCAGCCCTCAGGCTAGCGGGACACAAGAGACCCAGTACTTC. This chain connects TRBV2 to TRBJ2-5, with 9 bases matching TRBD2. Germline CDR1 SNHLY, CDR2 FYNNEI. The V and J ends lost 6 bases and 2 bases, in that order; junction bases with no gene match: 10. The CDR3 has 16 residues.